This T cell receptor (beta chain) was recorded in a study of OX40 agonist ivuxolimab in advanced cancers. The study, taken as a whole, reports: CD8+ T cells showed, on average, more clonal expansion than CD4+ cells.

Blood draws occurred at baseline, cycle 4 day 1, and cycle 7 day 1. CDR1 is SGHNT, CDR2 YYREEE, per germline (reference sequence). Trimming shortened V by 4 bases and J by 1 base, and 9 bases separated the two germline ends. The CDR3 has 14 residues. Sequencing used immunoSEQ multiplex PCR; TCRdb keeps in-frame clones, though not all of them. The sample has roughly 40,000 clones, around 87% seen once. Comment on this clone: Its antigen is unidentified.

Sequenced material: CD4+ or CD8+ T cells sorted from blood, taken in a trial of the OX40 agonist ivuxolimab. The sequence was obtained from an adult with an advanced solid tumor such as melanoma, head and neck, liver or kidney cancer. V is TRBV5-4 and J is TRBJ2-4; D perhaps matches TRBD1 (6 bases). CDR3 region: CASSVQGAKNIQYF. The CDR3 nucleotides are TGTGCCAGCAGCGTACAGGGTGCCAAAAACATTCAGTACTTC.